The clone carrying this T cell receptor (beta chain) was detected ten times or more. The antigen is undetermined. The lymph nodes were axillary draining lymph nodes from breast cancer patients. This specimen comes from a study of breast tumors, draining lymph nodes, adjacent tissues. TCRdb used MiXCR to reprocess the multiplex PCR reads, holding one entry per CDR3 protein. This table holds about 270,000 distinct CDR3 sequences, 30% to 35% found once. Germline trimming cut 1 base from V and 5 bases from J; bases unmatched to any gene: 1. The CDR3 is made up of 13 amino acids. Germline V gives CDR1 SGHTA, CDR2 FQGNSA. Study-wide findings and caveats: Data fit most tumor T cells coming from lymph node, expanding in tumor. Tumor TCR diversity was below lymph nodes but above nontumor tissue.

This sequence was found in a female donor with breast cancer. Some clones in this sample may be carry-over from other donors' samples. Sequenced: axillary lymph node tissue. The V call is TRBV7-2, the J call TRBJ2-7; TRBD2 matches at 8 bases. The chain's CDR3 is CASSLERENEQYF. CDR3 DNA: TGTGCCAGCAGCTTAGAGCGGGAGAACGAGCAGTACTTC.